This T cell receptor beta chain emerged from a study of blood T cell repertoires in COVID-19. Study-wide context: T cells, B-cell-depleted T cells, or PBMCs supplied cDNA or gDNA.

CDR3 length: 11 amino acids. Germline values: CDR1 SGHVS, CDR2 FQNEAQ. Trimming shortened V by 5 bases and J by 8 bases, and 9 bases separated the two germline ends. Data came from immunoSEQ multiplex PCR; TCRdb stores just in-frame clones and leaves some out. The sample lists 90,000 to 120,000 clones; around 92% were seen once. This receptor was obtained from a man aged 35 to 55 with active or convalescent COVID-19. This chain uses TRBV7-8 with TRBJ1-2; D is unresolved. Specimen: peripheral blood. As DNA, the CDR3 is TGTGCCAGCAGCCCCCTCGGGGGCTACACCTTC. This translates into CASSPLGGYTF.